Listed here are 29 T cell receptor beta chains from one sample, sequenced in a study of CD8+ T cells in alopecia areata. cDNA serving as the sequencing template came from extracted, reverse transcribed RNA. Generated by immunoSEQ multiplex PCR, the TCRdb table keeps only in-frame clones and is missing some. This table holds about 200,000 clones, about 57% found once. The treatment here: oral pan-JAK inhibitor, 5-10 mg twice daily. The input for sequencing was CD4+ T cells sorted from blood, taken at week 4, from a patient treated with tofacitinib. Receptor source: a human donor with alopecia areata.

The sample holds one count of this clone. V is TRBV18 and J is TRBJ2-1; possibly TRBD2 for D (5 bases). Trimming shortened V by 4 bases and J by 6 bases, and 7 bases separated the two germline ends. From germline, CDR1 is KGHSH and CDR2 LQKENI. The CDR3 has 12 residues. This chain's CDR3 is CASSLRGNEQFF. CDR3 in DNA: TGTGCCAGCTCACTACGGGGCAATGAGCAGTTCTTC. Full variable domain (missing parts from reference TRBV18 and TRBJ2-1): NAGVMQNPRHLVRRRGQEARLRCSPMKGHSHVYWYRQLPEEGLKFMVYLQKENIIDESGMPKERFSAEFPKEGPSILRIQQVVRGDSAAYFCASSLRGNEQFFGPGTRLTVL.

This clone was picked up a small number of times. The chain recombines TRBV7-2 with TRBJ1-2; D is perhaps TRBD1 (5 bases). Trimming shortened V by 2 bases and J by 4 bases, and 11 bases separated the two germline ends. Germline CDR1 reads SGHTA; CDR2 reads FQGNSA. The CDR3 covers 14 residues. The CDR3 reads CASSLSPTGYGYTF. CDR3 in DNA: TGTGCCAGCAGCTTAAGCCCTACAGGCTATGGCTACACCTTC. Using reference TRBV7-2 and TRBJ1-2 for the parts outside the CDR3, the full variable domain is GAGVSQSPSNKVTEKGKDVELRCDPISGHTALYWYRQSLGQGLEFLIYFQGNSAPDKSGLPSDRFSAERTGGSVSTLTIQRTQQEDSAVYLCASSLSPTGYGYTFGSGTRLTVV.

This clone came up a few times. The chain uses TRBV27 and TRBJ1-1; maybe TRBD1 (6 bases). The ends were cut back, 7 bases at V and 1 base at J, with 16 bases in the middle. The CDR3 covers 15 residues. Germline V gene data show CDR1 as MNHEY and CDR2 as SMNVEV (reference sequence). The chain's CDR3 is CASKKQGAGNTEAFF. The CDR3 DNA follows: TGTGCCAGCAAAAAACAGGGAGCCGGGAACACTGAAGCTTTCTTT.

CDR3 amino acids: CASSYGTAGSPLHF. The CDR3 DNA reads as TGTGCCAGCAGCTACGGGACAGCAGGCTCACCCCTCCACTTT. The chain is built from TRBV25-1 and TRBJ1-6, with TRBD1 identical over 7 bases. Germline V gene sequence: CDR1 MGHDK, CDR2 SYGVNS. The CDR3 has 14 amino acids. V was pared by 6 bases and J by 10 bases, with 9 bases of the junction left unmatched.

The V call is TRBV2, the J call TRBJ1-2, with D possibly matching TRBD1 (6 bases). The CDR3 extends over 14 amino acids. Trimming left V 7 bases short and J 4 bases short, with 16 bases between. The germline V gene has CDR1 SNHLY and CDR2 FYNNEI. CDR3 nucleotides: TGTGCCAGCAACCTAAGGACAGCCGGCTATGGCTACACCTTC. It specifies CASNLRTAGYGYTF.

This clone was recorded once. The chain links TRBV4-3 to TRBJ1-1; no definite D call. The CDR3 contains 13 residues. Per germline, CDR1 LGHNA and CDR2 YSLEER. Trimming took 0 bases from V and 5 from J, leaving 7 bases between them. CDR3 in amino acids: CASSQDVQTEAFF. In DNA form, the CDR3 reads TGCGCCAGCAGCCAAGATGTGCAGACTGAAGCTTTCTTT.

This clone has just a few counts. The chain carries TRBV5-1 and TRBJ2-2; the D gene is possibly TRBD1 (6 bases). Per germline, CDR1 SGHRS and CDR2 YFSETQ. V dropped 3 bases and J dropped 1 base, with 13 bases sitting between them. This CDR3 has 16 residues. The DNA of the CDR3 is TGCGCCAGCAGCTCGGTGGGGGCGCTGAACACCGGGGAGCTGTTTTTT. Residues: CASSSVGALNTGELFF.

The J gene is TRBJ2-1, the V gene TRBV27; 9 bases align to TRBD2. CDR1 is MNHEY and CDR2 is SMNVEV in the germline V gene (reference sequence). V lost 2 bases and J lost 10; bases outside the gene matches: 6. The CDR3 contains 14 residues. CDR3 amino acids: CASSLMSGLAEQFF. The CDR3 bases are TGTGCCAGCAGTTTAATGTCCGGACTAGCGGAGCAGTTCTTC.

The V call is TRBV9, the J call TRBJ1-4, with D perhaps matching TRBD1 (6 bases). Germline CDR1 and CDR2: SGDLS and YYNGEE. V shed 2 bases and J shed 3 bases, with 8 bases lying between them. The CDR3 spans 14 residues. The CDR3 region has the DNA TGTGCCAGCAGCGTGACAGGTTCTAATGAAAAACTGTTTTTT. It specifies CASSVTGSNEKLFF.

This rearrangement joins TRBV15 to TRBJ2-2, with D hard to call. Between the trimmed V and J ends, which lost 2 bases and 7 bases, there was a span of 14 bases. The CDR3 is 15 residues long. Germline CDR1 reads LNHNV; CDR2 reads YYDKDF (reference sequence). CDR3 sequence: CATSRQKQLVGELFF. The CDR3 bases are TGTGCCACCAGCAGACAGAAGCAGTTGGTCGGGGAGCTGTTTTTT.

This rearrangement joins TRBV6-1 to TRBJ2-2, with D unresolved. The CDR3 length is 15 residues. V was clipped by 4 bases and J by 5 bases, with 14 bases between them. CDR1 MNHNS and CDR2 SASEGT come from the germline V gene. The CDR3 protein is CASSVSANPTGELFF. Here the CDR3 DNA reads TGTGCCAGCAGTGTCAGCGCCAATCCTACCGGGGAGCTGTTTTTT.

This clone was detected a few times. V and J are TRBV18 and TRBJ2-5, with 7 bases that match TRBD1. The CDR3 runs to 14 residues. V lost 2 bases to trimming and J lost 4 bases; unmatched junction nucleotides: 4. CDR1 is KGHSH, CDR2 LQKENI, per germline. In DNA form, the CDR3 reads TGTGCCAGCTCACCAATTACAGGGGCAGAGACCCAGTACTTC. This translates into CASSPITGAETQYF.

This sequence joins TRBV6-5 and TRBJ1-2; D is ambiguous. V lost 6 bases and J 8 bases, leaving 10 bases between the germline ends. In germline, CDR1 is MNHEY, CDR2 SVGAGI. This CDR3 is 11 amino acids long. This CDR3 reads CASREGLGYTF. The DNA for the CDR3 is TGTGCCAGCAGGGAGGGTTTAGGCTACACCTTC.

The chain recombines TRBV29-1 with TRBJ1-5; D uncertain. In germline, CDR1 is SQVTM, CDR2 ANQGSEA. The CDR3 is made up of 16 amino acids. Trimming removed 8 bases at V and 0 bases at J, with 20 bases between. This CDR3 is CSPPTCRTHSNQPQHF. DNA of the CDR3: TGCAGCCCACCGACGTGCAGAACTCATAGCAATCAGCCCCAGCATTTT.

V and J are TRBV25-1 and TRBJ2-5; possibly TRBD1 for D (5 bases). The CDR3 runs 13 residues. The germline gives CDR1 MGHDK, CDR2 SYGVNS. Trimming took off 6 bases at V and 2 bases at J, with 10 bases between the two ends. CDR3 sequence (DNA): TGTGCCAGCAGAGGCCGACAGCAAGAGACCCAGTACTTC. This gives the protein CASRGRQQETQYF.

This clone was counted a few times. The V and J genes are TRBV6-5 and TRBJ1-1; 7 nucleotides align to TRBD1. The CDR3 length is 15 residues. V was pared by 5 bases and J by 6 bases, with 12 bases of the junction left unmatched. The germline CDR1 and CDR2 sequences are MNHEY and SVGAGI. The CDR3 coding sequence is TGTGCCAGCAGTCCCACGACAGGGCTCGCGGCTGAAGCTTTCTTT. Residues: CASSPTTGLAAEAFF.

The CDR3 spells CASRPGGQSGELFF. CDR3 bases: TGTGCCAGCCGTCCGGGGGGCCAGTCCGGGGAGCTGTTTTTT. The V and J genes are TRBV6-4 and TRBJ2-2, with D possibly matching TRBD2 (7 bases). Trimming cost V 8 bases and J 6 bases, with 16 bases left between them. Germline values: CDR1 MRHNA, CDR2 SNTAGT. This CDR3 comprises 14 residues.

This clone came up a few times. The chain links TRBV25-1 to TRBJ2-7, with unresolved D. Germline V lookup: CDR1 MGHDK, CDR2 SYGVNS. V was clipped by 1 base and J by 0 bases, with 10 bases between them. The CDR3 is made up of 15 amino acids. The chain's CDR3 is CASSESGTVSYEQYF. DNA of the CDR3: TGTGCCAGCAGTGAATCCGGAACAGTCTCCTACGAGCAGTACTTC.

This chain connects TRBV11-2 to TRBJ1-2; TRBD1 aligns across 7 bases. Looked up from germline, CDR1 is SGHAT and CDR2 is FQNNGV. This CDR3 spans 15 amino acids. Trimming removed 5 bases from V and 5 bases from J; junction bases left unmatched: 11. CDR3 DNA sequence: TGTGCCAGCAGCACGTTGAAGGGGGCCGGTTATGGCTACACCTTC. Its translation is CASSTLKGAGYGYTF. Combining the CDR3 with reference TRBV11-2 and TRBJ1-2 gives the whole variable domain EAGVAQSPRYKIIEKRQSVAFWCNPISGHATLYWYQQILGQGPKLLIQFQNNGVVDDSQLPKDRFSAERLKGVDSTLKIQPAKLEDSAVYLCASSTLKGAGYGYTFGSGTRLTVV.

The CDR3 sequence: CASSTRDYATGELFF. CDR3 nucleotide sequence: TGTGCCAGCAGCACCCGGGACTACGCCACCGGGGAGCTGTTTTTT. The chain couples TRBV9 to TRBJ2-2; TRBD2 matches at 7 bases. Germline values: CDR1 SGDLS, CDR2 YYNGEE. The CDR3 is 15 residues long. V shed 4 bases, J shed 4 bases, and the junction held 7 bases outside the gene matches.

The table lists this clone with a count of one. The V call is TRBV15, the J call TRBJ2-7, with D tentatively TRBD1 or TRBD2 (5 bases each). Germline CDR1 is LNHNV and CDR2 is YYDKDF (reference sequence). The length of the CDR3 is 13 residues. V lost 4 bases and J 3 bases, leaving 10 bases between the germline ends. The DNA of the CDR3 is TGTGCCACCAGCAACCGGGACCACTACGAGCAGTACTTC. Translating gives CATSNRDHYEQYF.

This clone was counted only a few times. The chain is built from TRBV30 and TRBJ1-2, with TRBD1 matching 7 bases. V gave up 3 bases and J gave up 8 bases; unmatched junction bases: 21. The CDR3 consists of 17 residues. Germline V lookup: CDR1 GTSNPN, CDR2 SVGIG (reference sequence). For the CDR3, the DNA is TGTGCCTGGAGACACCTCCGGACAGGCGAAAGAGTTGCGGGCTACACCTTC. Translation: CAWRHLRTGERVAGYTF.

This clone was detected a few times. This chain connects TRBV6-6 to TRBJ2-7; no reliable D call. Trimming pared 5 bases from V and 1 base from J, leaving 12 bases between. The CDR3 is 14 residues long. The germline CDR1 and CDR2 sequences are MNHNY and SVGAGI (reference sequence). The CDR3 spells CASSALGQSYEQYF. The CDR3 nucleotides read TGTGCCAGCAGTGCCCTCGGCCAATCCTACGAGCAGTACTTC.

The CDR3 region has the DNA TGTGCCATCAGCAGACTAGCGGGGGACTCCGAGCAGTACTTC. Protein product: CAISRLAGDSEQYF. The V and J genes are TRBV10-3 and TRBJ2-7, with 12 bases matching TRBD2. The V gene end was trimmed by 6 bases and the J gene end by 6 bases; junction bases not matched to a gene: 6. The CDR3 has 14 amino acids. Germline CDR1 ENHRY, CDR2 SYGVKD.

This clone came up a few times. The J gene is TRBJ1-2, the V gene TRBV20-1, with D possibly matching TRBD1 (5 bases). Germline lookup yields CDR1 DFQATT and CDR2 SNEGSKA (reference sequence). Deletions cut 1 base from V and 10 bases from J, with 10 bases between. This CDR3 has 11 amino acids. The CDR3 loop reads CSARGGQYYTF. Written as DNA, the CDR3 is TGCAGTGCTAGAGGGGGCCAGTACTACACCTTC.

This clone turned up a few times. V usage is TRBV19 and J usage is TRBJ1-2, with D possibly TRBD1 on 5 matching bases. Germline V CDR1 and CDR2: LNHDA, SQIVND (reference sequence). The CDR3 consists of 12 residues. Trimming shortened V by 5 bases and J by 3 bases, and 7 bases separated the two germline ends. CDR3 sequence: CASSLGDYGYTF. Here the CDR3 DNA reads TGTGCCAGTAGTTTGGGGGACTATGGCTACACCTTC.

The rearrangement links TRBV29-1 to TRBJ1-2, with a weak D call TRBD1 (5 bases). CDR3 length: 16 residues. Germline loops: CDR1 SQVTM, CDR2 ANQGSEA. Trimming pared 1 base from V and 2 bases from J, leaving 17 bases between. This CDR3 reads CSVEGAHGTKNYGYTF. CDR3 nucleotide sequence: TGCAGCGTTGAAGGAGCCCATGGGACTAAGAACTATGGCTACACCTTC.

For the CDR3, the DNA is TGTGCCAGCAGCCCAGACAGGGGGCGGAGATACACCTTC. Translation: CASSPDRGRRYTF. The J gene is TRBJ1-2, the V gene TRBV9; TRBD1 matches 10 bases. The CDR3 contains 13 residues. Germline V CDR1 and CDR2: SGDLS, YYNGEE. V dropped 4 bases and J dropped 11; count of bases not matched to a gene: 8.

This clone appeared once. This sequence joins TRBV30 and TRBJ2-4; tentatively, D is TRBD1 (6 bases). In germline, CDR1 is GTSNPN, CDR2 SVGIG (reference sequence). There are 15 residues in the CDR3. V was clipped by 5 bases and J by 1 base, with 15 bases between them. In nucleotides, the CDR3 is TGTGCCTGGGGGACCAAGGGGGTTGCCAAAAACATTCAGTACTTC. It codes for CAWGTKGVAKNIQYF.